The 28 T cell receptor beta chains given below trace back to one sample, sequenced in a study of cytomegalovirus exposure and HLA in healthy donors. Both 60 Vbeta primers and 13 Jbeta primers went into the PCR. Assay: immunoSEQ multiplex PCR; the TCRdb copy retains only in-frame clones and omits some. The sample records roughly 80,000 clones, under 65% being singletons. Sequencing input: PBMCs. The receptor set was obtained from a male donor in good health and CMV-seropositive.

The gene calls are TRBV6-5 and TRBJ1-2; tentatively, D is TRBD1 (5 bases). CDR3 size: 14 residues. From germline, CDR1 is MNHEY and CDR2 SVGAGI. V was trimmed by 4 bases and J by 4 bases, leaving 13 bases between them. The CDR3 nucleotides read TGTGCCAGCAGTTCCCCCGACACAGGCTATGGCTACACCTTC. It codes for CASSSPDTGYGYTF.

CDR3 nucleotides: TGTGCCAGCAGCTTAAAATGGACTAGCGGAGCTGATACGCAGTATTTT. This translates into CASSLKWTSGADTQYF. The chain joins TRBV7-3 to TRBJ2-3; TRBD2 matches 10 bases. CDR3 length: 16 residues. The germline CDR1 and CDR2 sequences are SGHTA and FQGTGA. The V segment lost 1 base and the J segment 6 bases; nucleotides outside the gene matches: 7.

The chain recombines TRBV28 with TRBJ2-7; maybe TRBD1 (6 bases). The V gene lost 6 bases and the J gene lost 2 bases, with 14 bases spanning the gap. Germline assignment: CDR1 MDHEN and CDR2 SYDVKM. There are 14 residues in the CDR3. The CDR3 loop reads CASRPVTGTYEQYF. The CDR3 DNA reads TGTGCCAGCAGACCGGTAACAGGGACCTACGAGCAGTACTTC.

V and J are TRBV6-1 and TRBJ1-2; 7 bases match TRBD1. Germline-derived CDR1 and CDR2 are MNHNS and SASEGT. Unmatched junction bases numbered 4, after V lost 5 bases and J lost 4 bases. The CDR3 contains 13 residues. CDR3 in amino acids: CASSSRTGYGYTF. CDR3 DNA sequence: TGTGCCAGCAGTTCAAGGACAGGCTATGGCTACACCTTC.

The rearrangement links TRBV19 to TRBJ2-3, with D perhaps TRBD2 (6 bases). The CDR3 is made up of 16 amino acids. Trimming left V 3 bases short and J 2 bases short, with 15 bases between. CDR1 LNHDA and CDR2 SQIVND come from the germline V gene (reference sequence). CDR3 sequence (DNA): TGTGCCAGTAGTATCCTACTCGCGGGATCCACAGATACGCAGTATTTT. This gives the protein CASSILLAGSTDTQYF.

This clone was found a few times. The genes are TRBV6-6 and TRBJ2-1; TRBD2 agrees at 7 bases. The junction had 9 bases not matched to a gene; V was cut back by 6 bases and J by 4 bases. Germline loops: CDR1 MNHNY, CDR2 SVGAGI (reference sequence). The CDR3 spans 15 residues. The CDR3 coding sequence is TGTGCCAGCAGCCCCGTGGGCGGGGGATACAATGAGCAGTTCTTC. Translation: CASSPVGGGYNEQFF.

The V call is TRBV7-9, the J call TRBJ2-7; no clear D. CDR3 length: 14 residues. Germline lookup yields CDR1 SEHNR and CDR2 FQNEAQ (reference sequence). Trimming cost V 6 bases and J 6 bases, with 18 bases left between them. CDR3 in amino acids: CASSSAGTDGEQYF. The CDR3 nucleotides are TGTGCCAGCAGTTCCGCAGGAACAGATGGCGAGCAGTACTTC. The full variable domain, completed using reference TRBV7-9 and TRBJ2-7, is DTGVSQNPRHKITKRGQNVTFRCDPISEHNRLYWYRQTLGQGPEFLTYFQNEAQLEKSRLLSDRFSAERPKGSFSTLEIQRTEQGDSAMYLCASSSAGTDGEQYFGPGTRLTVT.

This chain uses TRBV29-1 with TRBJ1-1; a weak D match, TRBD1 (5 bases). CDR3 length: 11 amino acids. Germline V gene data show CDR1 as SQVTM and CDR2 as ANQGSEA. Trimming removed 7 bases from V and 2 bases from J, with 8 bases in between. This chain's CDR3 is CSAGKNTEAFF. Written as DNA, the CDR3 is TGCAGCGCAGGGAAAAACACTGAAGCTTTCTTT.

The CDR3 is CASSVALGRNTEAFF. CDR3 sequence (DNA): TGTGCCAGCAGCGTAGCTCTGGGGAGGAACACTGAAGCTTTCTTT. This chain links TRBV9 with TRBJ1-1; D remains ambiguous. Trimming left V 0 bases short and J 1 base short, with 10 bases between. The CDR3 consists of 15 residues. From germline, CDR1 is SGDLS and CDR2 YYNGEE.

This chain connects TRBV2 to TRBJ1-6, with TRBD1 identical over 8 bases. Trimming at V came to 6 bases and at J to 7 bases, leaving 8 bases not matched to a gene. Germline assignment: CDR1 SNHLY and CDR2 FYNNEI. The CDR3 covers 15 residues. This chain's CDR3 is CASRRQTGDNSPLHF. CDR3 DNA: TGTGCCAGCAGGCGCCAGACAGGGGACAATTCACCCCTCCACTTT.

The J gene is TRBJ2-7, the V gene TRBV13, with TRBD1 as a possible D gene (6 bases). The CDR3 is 17 residues long. The ends were cut back, 0 bases at V and 2 bases at J, with 17 bases in the middle. Germline V CDR1 and CDR2: PRHDT, FYEKMQ (reference sequence). CDR3 DNA: TGTGCCAGCAGCTTAGGCCTCAGGGGAGCCTCTGCCTACGAGCAGTACTTC. It encodes CASSLGLRGASAYEQYF.

In this sample, this clone turned up a few times. This sequence joins TRBV19 and TRBJ2-7, with D perhaps matching TRBD1 (6 bases). V was cut by 3 bases and J by 0 bases, with 12 bases left in between. This CDR3 spans 15 amino acids. Looked up from germline, CDR1 is LNHDA and CDR2 is SQIVND (reference sequence). The CDR3 here is CASSIRQGSSYEQYF. In nucleotides, the CDR3 is TGTGCCAGTAGTATCCGGCAGGGGAGCTCCTACGAGCAGTACTTC.

This rearrangement joins TRBV5-1 to TRBJ1-6; 8 bases are shared with TRBD1. There are 15 residues in the CDR3. Germline V lookup: CDR1 SGHRS, CDR2 YFSETQ. V gave up 0 bases and J gave up 6 bases; unmatched junction bases: 2. The CDR3 nucleotides are TGCGCCAGCAGCTTGGGACAGGGGAGTAATTCACCCCTCCACTTT. It translates to CASSLGQGSNSPLHF. Based on the CDR3 plus reference TRBV5-1 and TRBJ1-6, the full variable domain is KAGVTQTPRYLIKTRGQQVTLSCSPISGHRSVSWYQQTPGQGLQFLFEYFSETQRNKGNFPGRFSGRQFSNSRSEMNVSTLELGDSALYLCASSLGQGSNSPLHFGNGTRLTVT.

The chain uses TRBV28 and TRBJ2-7; D unresolved. This CDR3 is 14 amino acids long. From germline, CDR1 is MDHEN and CDR2 SYDVKM. Between the trimmed V and J ends, which lost 3 bases and 3 bases, there was a span of 12 bases. The CDR3 bases are TGTGCCAGCAGTTTTGGTAGCACCTACTACGAGCAGTACTTC. It is translated as CASSFGSTYYEQYF. The whole variable domain, filled in from reference TRBV28 and TRBJ2-7, reads DVKVTQSSRYLVKRTGEKVFLECVQDMDHENMFWYRQDPGLGLRLIYFSYDVKMKEKGDIPEGYSVSREKKERFSLILESASTNQTSMYLCASSFGSTYYEQYFGPGTRLTVT.

The V call is TRBV28, the J call TRBJ1-5; D is possibly TRBD1 (6 bases). V lost 10 bases and J 0 bases, leaving 19 bases between the germline ends. The germline V gene encodes CDR1 MDHEN and CDR2 SYDVKM. The CDR3 runs to 16 residues. This CDR3 reads CAITSGTFNSNQPQHF. Here the CDR3 DNA reads TGTGCCATCACCTCCGGGACATTTAATAGCAATCAGCCCCAGCATTTT.

The count of this clone is one. The chain couples TRBV7-9 to TRBJ2-3, with D possibly TRBD2 on 5 matching bases. Germline CDR1 SEHNR, CDR2 FQNEAQ (reference sequence). The CDR3 loop spans 14 amino acids. V lost 2 bases and J lost 2, with 8 bases in between. The CDR3 region is CASSLTGSTDTQYF. CDR3 bases: TGTGCCAGCAGCTTAACGGGATCCACAGATACGCAGTATTTT.

V and J are TRBV28 and TRBJ1-2; a weak D match, TRBD1 (6 bases). Trimming removed 3 bases from V and 8 bases from J, with 13 bases in between. Germline CDR1 reads MDHEN; CDR2 reads SYDVKM. The CDR3 is 13 residues long. The CDR3 loop is CASSFGPGEGYTF. CDR3 DNA sequence: TGTGCCAGCAGTTTTGGGCCAGGGGAGGGCTACACCTTC.

The V gene is TRBV7-9, the J gene TRBJ1-6; D is perhaps TRBD1 (6 bases). Deletions cut 5 bases from V and 8 bases from J, with 10 bases between. The CDR3 loop spans 13 amino acids. Per germline, CDR1 SEHNR and CDR2 FQNEAQ (reference sequence). The CDR3 is CASSKQGDSPLHF. In DNA form, the CDR3 reads TGTGCCAGCAGCAAACAGGGCGATTCACCCCTCCACTTT.

The chain combines TRBV7-9 with TRBJ2-5, with 8 bases identical to TRBD2. Germline CDR1 is SEHNR and CDR2 is FQNEAQ (reference sequence). The CDR3 sequence is 13 residues long. The junction had 3 bases not matched to a gene; V was cut back by 4 bases and J by 5 bases. CDR3 DNA: TGTGCCAGCAGCTACCGCGGGGGGGAGACCCAGTACTTC. It is translated as CASSYRGGETQYF.

The CDR3 protein is CASSIDHQGNTIYF. The CDR3 nucleotides are TGTGCCAGTAGTATAGACCATCAGGGAAACACCATATATTTT. The chain employs TRBV19 and TRBJ1-3, with D hard to call. The CDR3 is 14 residues long. Between the trimmed V and J ends, which lost 0 bases and 4 bases, there was a span of 7 bases. Germline CDR1 and CDR2: LNHDA and SQIVND (reference sequence).

V gene TRBV10-3 combines with J gene TRBJ1-2, with D possibly TRBD1 on 5 matching bases. CDR3 length equals 14 residues. The V and J ends lost 8 bases and 10 bases respectively, with 23 bases between them. From germline, CDR1 is ENHRY and CDR2 SYGVKD. The CDR3 DNA is TGTGCCATCTCTTTCGACTCTTCCGACAGACCCTACACCTTC. Protein: CAISFDSSDRPYTF.

The rearrangement links TRBV18 to TRBJ2-5, with 11 bases that match TRBD1. J lost 3 bases, V lost 3 bases, and 3 bases had no gene match. Germline CDR1 and CDR2: KGHSH and LQKENI. This CDR3 spans 15 amino acids. CDR3 sequence reads: CASSPPGQGEETQYF. The CDR3 coding sequence is TGTGCCAGCTCACCGCCGGGACAGGGGGAAGAGACCCAGTACTTC.

The V gene is TRBV29-1, the J gene TRBJ2-7; D may be TRBD1 (5 bases). CDR1 SQVTM and CDR2 ANQGSEA come from the germline V gene. CDR3 length equals 13 residues. Trimming left V 4 bases short and J 1 base short, with 11 bases between. CDR3 region: CSVASRVSYEQYF. The CDR3 DNA reads as TGCAGCGTTGCGTCCAGGGTGTCCTACGAGCAGTACTTC.

The chain combines TRBV6-5 with TRBJ2-7, with 10 bases identical to TRBD1. V dropped 8 bases and J dropped 2; count of bases not matched to a gene: 3. The CDR3 covers 13 residues. CDR1 is MNHEY, CDR2 SVGAGI, per germline. The CDR3 protein is CASRTGGPYEQYF. The CDR3 region has the DNA TGTGCCAGCCGGACAGGGGGACCCTACGAGCAGTACTTC.

The chain employs TRBV19 and TRBJ2-7; 12 nucleotides align to TRBD1. Trimming took 5 bases from V and 6 from J; bases not matched to a gene: 5. The CDR3 runs to 14 residues. Per the germline V gene, CDR1 is LNHDA and CDR2 is SQIVND (reference sequence). CDR3 DNA: TGTGCCAGTAGTCTGGGACAGGGGGCGGTCGAGCAGTACTTC. Protein: CASSLGQGAVEQYF.

The genes are TRBV11-2 and TRBJ1-2; D ambiguous. V dropped 2 bases and J dropped 4 bases, with 11 bases sitting between them. CDR3 length: 14 amino acids. Germline V gene lookup returns CDR1 SGHAT and CDR2 FQNNGV. The CDR3 loop reads CASSLMSVAYGYTF. CDR3 nucleotide sequence: TGTGCCAGCAGCTTAATGTCAGTGGCCTATGGCTACACCTTC.

The chain couples TRBV9 to TRBJ2-1; 12 bases align to TRBD2. Trimming took 4 bases from V and 8 from J; bases not matched to a gene: 4. Germline V gives CDR1 SGDLS, CDR2 YYNGEE. This CDR3 region has 14 residues. CDR3 loop: CASSPTSGSHEQFF. The DNA for the CDR3 is TGTGCCAGCAGCCCGACTAGCGGGAGTCATGAGCAGTTCTTC.

The rearrangement links TRBV9 to TRBJ2-2; D is uncertain. The CDR3 sequence is 15 residues long. Germline loops: CDR1 SGDLS, CDR2 YYNGEE. V dropped 3 bases and J dropped 1 base, with 10 bases sitting between them. CDR3 nucleotide sequence: TGTGCCAGCAGCGCTGGCCGAGGGAACACCGGGGAGCTGTTTTTT. Its translation: CASSAGRGNTGELFF.